This T cell receptor beta chain was sequenced during a study of blood T cell repertoires in COVID-19. Overall study: Samples came from the United States, Italy and Spain, spanning acute and convalescent COVID-19. The analysed material was cDNA or gDNA that came from T cells, B-cell-depleted T cells, or PBMCs.

The V and J ends lost 3 bases and 0 bases respectively, with 8 bases between them. The germline gives CDR1 SGHTA, CDR2 FQGNSA. This CDR3 is 14 amino acids long. Authors' analysis steps: Nucleated cell counts were estimated from reference gene primer amplification. This table comes from immunoSEQ multiplex PCR, and its TCRdb copy is limited to in-frame clones, with some not included. The V and J calls and the clone size are those of that table, but D and trimming were determined from the DNA. The table includes roughly 75,000 clones, 85% detected once. The V and J genes are TRBV7-2 and TRBJ1-1; D not certain. Sequenced sample: peripheral blood. The clonotype originates from a man in his fifties or sixties with COVID-19, enrolled during active disease. This CDR3 is CASSLTHMNTEAFF. Written as DNA, the CDR3 is TGTGCCAGCAGCTTGACACATATGAACACTGAAGCTTTCTTT.